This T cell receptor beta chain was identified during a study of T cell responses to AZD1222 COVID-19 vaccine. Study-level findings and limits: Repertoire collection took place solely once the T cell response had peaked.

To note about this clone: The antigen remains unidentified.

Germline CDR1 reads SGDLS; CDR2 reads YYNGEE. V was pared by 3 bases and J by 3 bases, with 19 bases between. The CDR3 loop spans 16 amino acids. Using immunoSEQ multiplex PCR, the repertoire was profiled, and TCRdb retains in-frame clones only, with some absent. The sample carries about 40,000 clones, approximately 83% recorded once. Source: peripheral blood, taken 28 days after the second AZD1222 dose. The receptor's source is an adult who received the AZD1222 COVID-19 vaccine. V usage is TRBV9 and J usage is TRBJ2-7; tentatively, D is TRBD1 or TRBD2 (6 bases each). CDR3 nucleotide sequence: TGTGCCAGCAGCGCAGGGGCGGAGGGCAGTCGCTACGAGCAGTACTTC. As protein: CASSAGAEGSRYEQYF.